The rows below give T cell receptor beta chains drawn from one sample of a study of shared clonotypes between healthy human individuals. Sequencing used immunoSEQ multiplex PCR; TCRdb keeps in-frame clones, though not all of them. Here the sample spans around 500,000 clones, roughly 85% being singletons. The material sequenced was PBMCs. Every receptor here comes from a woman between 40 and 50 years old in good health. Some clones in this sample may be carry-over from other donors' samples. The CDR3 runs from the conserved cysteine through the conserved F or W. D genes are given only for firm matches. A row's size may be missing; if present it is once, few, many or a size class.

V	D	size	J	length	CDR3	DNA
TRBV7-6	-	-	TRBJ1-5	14	CASSPGGSNQPQHF	TGTGCCAGCAGCCCCGGGGGTAGCAATCAGCCCCAGCATTTT
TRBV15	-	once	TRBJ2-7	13	CATSRDVSYEQYF	TGTGCCACCAGCAGAGATGTCAGCTACGAGCAGTACTTC
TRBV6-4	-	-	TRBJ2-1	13	CASSDPSHNEQFF	TGTGCCAGCAGTGATCCTAGCCACAATGAGCAGTTCTTC
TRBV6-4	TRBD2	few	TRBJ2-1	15	CASSLAGEPYNEQFF	TGTGCCAGCAGCTTAGCGGGAGAACCATACAATGAGCAGTTCTTC
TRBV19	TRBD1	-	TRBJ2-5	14	CATNPTGIQETQYF	TGTGCCACCAACCCGACAGGGATCCAAGAGACCCAGTACTTC
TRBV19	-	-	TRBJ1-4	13	CASKSLVTEKLFF	TGTGCCAGTAAATCCCTGGTCACGGAAAAACTGTTTTTT
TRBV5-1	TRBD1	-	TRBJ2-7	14	CASSGDRGDYEQYF	TGCGCCAGCAGCGGCGACAGGGGGGACTACGAGCAGTACTTC
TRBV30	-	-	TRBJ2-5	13	CAWTPGAGGTQYF	TGTGCCTGGACGCCTGGGGCCGGAGGGACCCAGTACTTC
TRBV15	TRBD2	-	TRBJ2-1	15	CATSHGSGRLGEQFF	TGTGCCACCAGCCACGGTAGCGGGAGACTGGGTGAGCAGTTCTTC
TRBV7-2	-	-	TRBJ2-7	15	CASSLRGHLEDEQYF	TGTGCCAGCAGCTTACGGGGTCACCTGGAAGACGAGCAGTACTTC
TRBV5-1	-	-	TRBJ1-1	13	CASSLWENTEAFF	TGCGCCAGCAGCCTGTGGGAGAACACTGAAGCTTTCTTT
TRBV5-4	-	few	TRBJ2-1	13	CASSLLVRDEQFF	TGTGCCAGCAGCTTGCTGGTAAGAGATGAGCAGTTCTTC
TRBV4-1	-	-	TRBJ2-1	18	CASSPHWRRLSSYNEQFF	TGCGCCAGCAGCCCCCACTGGAGACGCCTAAGCTCCTACAATGAGCAGTTCTTC
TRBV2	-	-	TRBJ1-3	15	CASSDQAFSGNTIYF	TGTGCCAGCAGTGACCAGGCTTTCTCTGGAAACACCATATATTTT
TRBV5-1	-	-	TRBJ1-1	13	CASSLAEQTEAFF	TGCGCCAGCAGCTTGGCTGAACAAACTGAAGCTTTCTTT
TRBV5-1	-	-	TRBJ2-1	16	CASSRGVGLQGEEQFF	TGCGCCAGCAGCCGGGGTGTAGGGCTGCAAGGGGAAGAGCAGTTCTTC
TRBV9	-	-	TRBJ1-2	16	CASSVFGQGAAYGYTF	TGTGCCAGCAGCGTATTCGGGCAGGGAGCGGCCTATGGCTACACCTTC
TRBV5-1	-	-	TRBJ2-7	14	CASSSSRDIYEQYF	TGCGCCAGCAGCTCGTCCCGGGACATTTACGAGCAGTACTTC
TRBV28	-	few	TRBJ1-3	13	CASSFSTGNTIYF	TGTGCCAGCAGTTTCAGTACTGGAAACACCATATATTTT
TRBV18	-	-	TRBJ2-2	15	CASSSTSGNTGELFF	TGTGCCAGCTCATCCACTAGTGGGAACACCGGGGAGCTGTTTTTT
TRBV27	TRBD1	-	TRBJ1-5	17	CASSSYSTGGSNQPQHF	TGTGCCAGCAGTTCATACTCGACAGGGGGATCCAATCAGCCCCAGCATTTT
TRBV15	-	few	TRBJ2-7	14	CATSPRDSAYEQYF	TGTGCCACCAGCCCCCGGGACTCAGCCTACGAGCAGTACTTC
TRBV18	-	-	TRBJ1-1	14	CASSPRGGNTEAFF	TGTGCCAGCTCACCAAGGGGGGGGAACACTGAAGCTTTCTTT
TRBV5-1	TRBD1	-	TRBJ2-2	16	CASKTGDRTNTGELFF	TGCGCCAGCAAGACAGGGGACAGAACGAACACCGGGGAGCTGTTTTTT
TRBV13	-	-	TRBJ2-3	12	CASSPSTDTQYF	TGTGCCAGCAGCCCCTCCACAGATACGCAGTATTTT
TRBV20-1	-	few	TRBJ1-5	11	CSATGPDRGHF	TGCAGTGCCACGGGCCCCGATCGGGGGCATTTT
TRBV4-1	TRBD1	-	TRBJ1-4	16	CASSHGQGAVFEKLFF	TGCGCCAGCAGCCACGGACAGGGGGCGGTCTTTGAAAAACTGTTTTTT
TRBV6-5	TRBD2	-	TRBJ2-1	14	CASRTGLAGGWAFF	TGTGCCAGCAGGACGGGACTAGCGGGAGGATGGGCGTTCTTC
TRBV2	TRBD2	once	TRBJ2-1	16	CASSERSSGTYNEQFF	TGTGCCAGCAGTGAGAGGTCGAGCGGGACTTACAATGAGCAGTTCTTC
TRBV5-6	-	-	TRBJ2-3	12	CASSVLGGGLYF	TGTGCCAGCAGTGTGCTGGGGGGAGGTTTGTATTTT
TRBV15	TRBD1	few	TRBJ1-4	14	CATSRGAGGEKLFF	TGTGCCACCAGCCGTGGGGCAGGGGGAGAAAAACTGTTTTTT
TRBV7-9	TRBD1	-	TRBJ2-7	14	CASSGTGGRYEQYF	TGTGCCAGCAGCGGGACAGGGGGACGCTACGAGCAGTACTTC
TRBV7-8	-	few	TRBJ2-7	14	CATATGASSYEQYF	TGTGCCACAGCGACGGGAGCATCCTCCTACGAGCAGTACTTC
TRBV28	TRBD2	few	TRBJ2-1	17	CASHRRGGRGSYNEQFF	TGTGCCAGCCATAGGCGGGGGGGCAGGGGCTCCTACAATGAGCAGTTCTTC
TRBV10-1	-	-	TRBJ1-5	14	CASSERGGEGPQHF	TGCGCCAGCAGTGAACGAGGCGGGGAAGGGCCCCAGCATTTT
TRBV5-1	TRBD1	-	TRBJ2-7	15	CASSLGPTGSYEQYF	TGCGCCAGCAGCTTGGGCCCGACAGGGAGCTACGAGCAGTACTTC
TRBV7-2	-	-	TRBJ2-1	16	CASSLVGTTLYNEQFF	TGTGCCAGCAGCTTAGTAGGGACAACCCTTTACAATGAGCAGTTCTTC
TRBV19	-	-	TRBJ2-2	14	CASLGTLNTGELFF	TGTGCCAGTCTCGGGACTCTGAACACCGGGGAGCTGTTTTTT
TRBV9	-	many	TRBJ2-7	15	CASSPAQTTLYEQYF	TGTGCCAGCAGCCCGGCCCAAACGACACTTTACGAGCAGTACTTC
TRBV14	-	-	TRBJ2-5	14	CASSQDSVGETQYF	TGTGCCAGCAGCCAGGATAGCGTGGGAGAGACCCAGTACTTC
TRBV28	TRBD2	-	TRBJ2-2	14	CASSLGLASGELFF	TGTGCCAGCAGTTTGGGACTAGCCTCCGGGGAGCTGTTTTTT
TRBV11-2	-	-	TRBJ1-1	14	CASSPHFMNTEAFF	TGTGCCAGCAGCCCTCATTTCATGAACACTGAAGCTTTCTTT
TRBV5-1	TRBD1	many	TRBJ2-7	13	CASNLQGANEQYF	TGCGCCAGCAACTTGCAGGGGGCAAACGAGCAGTACTTC
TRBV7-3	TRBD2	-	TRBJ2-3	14	CASSPGLASDTQYF	TGTGCCAGCAGCCCAGGACTAGCCTCAGATACGCAGTATTTT
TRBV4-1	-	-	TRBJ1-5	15	CASSPDQGRNQPQHF	TGCGCCAGCAGCCCCGATCAGGGGCGCAATCAGCCCCAGCATTTT
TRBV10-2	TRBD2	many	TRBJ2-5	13	CASRRGKLETQYF	TGCGCCAGCAGGCGGGGGAAGCTTGAGACCCAGTACTTC
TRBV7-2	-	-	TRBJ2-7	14	CASSLMEGYYEQYF	TGTGCCAGCAGCTTAATGGAGGGTTACTACGAGCAGTACTTC
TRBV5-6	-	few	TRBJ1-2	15	CASSLPGTRNYGYTF	TGTGCCAGCAGCTTACCGGGGACGCGTAACTATGGCTACACCTTC
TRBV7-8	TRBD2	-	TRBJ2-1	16	CASTSFWLAGTNEQFF	TGTGCCAGCACCTCCTTCTGGCTAGCGGGAACCAATGAGCAGTTCTTC
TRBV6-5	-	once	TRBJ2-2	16	CASSYSGSVITGELFF	TGTGCCAGCAGTTACTCTGGATCCGTGATCACCGGGGAGCTGTTTTTT
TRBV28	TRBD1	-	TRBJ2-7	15	CASSLVPGQGNEQYF	TGTGCCAGCAGTTTGGTCCCGGGACAGGGGAACGAGCAGTACTTC
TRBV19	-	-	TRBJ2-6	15	CASSIGGSGANVLTF	TGTGCCAGTAGTATAGGAGGCTCTGGGGCCAACGTCCTGACTTTC
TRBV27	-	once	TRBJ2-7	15	CASSKTLQGIWGQYF	TGTGCCAGCAGCAAAACCCTACAGGGTATCTGGGGGCAGTACTTC
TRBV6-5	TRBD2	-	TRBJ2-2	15	CASSGAGERPGELFF	TGTGCCAGCAGCGGAGCGGGAGAGCGTCCCGGGGAGCTGTTTTTT
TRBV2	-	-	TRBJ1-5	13	CASCPGGNQPQHF	TGTGCCAGCTGCCCTGGGGGCAATCAGCCCCAGCATTTT